This entry is about one T cell receptor (beta chain). Its antigen is currently unknown. This sample was included in a study of T-cell memory formation after mild COVID-19. Study-wide background: Largely donor-specific TCR clusters were found. Regarding the study as a whole: Some clones that responded turned up in pre-infection memory, which suggests that cross-reactive memory joined in. What remained unconfirmed was the SARS-CoV-2 specificity of second-wave clones peaking on day 37. CD4+ contracting clones lay mainly in CM and EM, CD8+ ones in EMRA.

In germline, CDR1 is DFQATT, CDR2 SNEGSKA (reference sequence). The CDR3 runs to 15 residues. The V and J ends lost 0 bases and 2 bases, in that order; junction bases with no gene match: 6. TCRdb reanalysed the 5' RACE reads using MiXCR and keeps one entry per CDR3 protein. The sample contains 450,000 to 650,000 distinct CDR3 sequences, about 20% of which appear only once. Sequenced input: PBMCs or a T cell subset sorted from them (not recorded which). The chain couples TRBV20-1 to TRBJ1-2; 7 positions agree with TRBD1. This TCR derives from an adult woman who had mild COVID-19 (a few samples of this study predate the infection). Cell type and time point are not known. The CDR3: CSARDPMTGNYGYTF. Written as DNA, the CDR3 is TGCAGTGCTAGAGACCCTATGACAGGGAACTATGGCTACACCTTC.